The 2 T cell receptor beta chains reported below all come from one sample, sequenced in a study of memory CD4+ T cells and cytomegalovirus serostatus. Single viable CD3+CD4+CD8-CD45RO+ cells were sorted as the memory CD4+ T cells. Generated by immunoSEQ multiplex PCR, the TCRdb table keeps only in-frame clones and is missing some. The data contain over 65,000 clones, 80% of them singletons. The sequencing sample was made of memory CD4+ T cells from blood. The origin of the receptors is an adult in good health and CMV-seronegative.

About this clone: Other nucleotide sequences in the sample specify the same CDR3. V is TRBV7-2 and J is TRBJ1-2; the match to TRBD1 covers 9 bases. V gave up 3 bases and J gave up 4 bases; unmatched junction bases: 3. This CDR3 is 14 amino acids long. Germline V gives CDR1 SGHTA, CDR2 FQGNSA. The chain's CDR3 is CASSLGGQGYGYTF. The CDR3 DNA reads as TGTGCCAGCAGCTTGGGGGGACAGGGCTATGGCTACACCTTC.

The V gene is TRBV7-9, the J gene TRBJ1-6; maybe TRBD1 (6 bases). Germline V CDR1 and CDR2: SEHNR, FQNEAQ (reference sequence). V lost 2 bases, J lost 7 bases, and 9 bases lay in between. The CDR3 contains 14 residues. The CDR3 coding sequence is TGTGCCAGCAGCTTAACACAGGGAAATTCACCCCTCCACTTT. As protein: CASSLTQGNSPLHF.